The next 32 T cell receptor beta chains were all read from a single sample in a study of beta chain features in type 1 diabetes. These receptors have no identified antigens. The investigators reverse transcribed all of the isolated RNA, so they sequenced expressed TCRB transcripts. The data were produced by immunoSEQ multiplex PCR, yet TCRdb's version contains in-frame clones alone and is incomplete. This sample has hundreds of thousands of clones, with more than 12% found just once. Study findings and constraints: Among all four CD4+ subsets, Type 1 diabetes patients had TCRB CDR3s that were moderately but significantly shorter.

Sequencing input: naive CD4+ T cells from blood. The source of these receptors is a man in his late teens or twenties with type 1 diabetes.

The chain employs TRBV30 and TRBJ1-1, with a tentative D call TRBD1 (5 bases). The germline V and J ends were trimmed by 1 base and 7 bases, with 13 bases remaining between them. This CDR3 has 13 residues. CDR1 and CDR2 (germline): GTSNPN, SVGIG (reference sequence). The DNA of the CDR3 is TGTGCCTGGAGTGCGAGTTCGGGACTTGAAGCTTTCTTT. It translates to CAWSASSGLEAFF.

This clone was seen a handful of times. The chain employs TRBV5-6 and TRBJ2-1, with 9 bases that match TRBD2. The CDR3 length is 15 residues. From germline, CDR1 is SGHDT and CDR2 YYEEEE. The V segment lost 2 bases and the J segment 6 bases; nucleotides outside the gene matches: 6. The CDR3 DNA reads TGTGCCAGCAGCTTTGAAGCGGGAGGTGTCAATGAGCAGTTCTTC. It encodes CASSFEAGGVNEQFF.

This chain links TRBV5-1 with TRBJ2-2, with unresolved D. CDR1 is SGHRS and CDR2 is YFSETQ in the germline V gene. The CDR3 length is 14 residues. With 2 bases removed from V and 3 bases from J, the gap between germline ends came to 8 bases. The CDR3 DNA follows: TGCGCCAGCAGCTTAATTGGGGACACCGGGGAGCTGTTTTTT. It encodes CASSLIGDTGELFF.

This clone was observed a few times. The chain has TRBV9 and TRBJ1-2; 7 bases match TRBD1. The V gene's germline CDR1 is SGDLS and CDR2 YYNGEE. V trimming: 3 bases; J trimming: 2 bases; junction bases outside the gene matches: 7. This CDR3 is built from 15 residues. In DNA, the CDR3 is TGTGCCAGCAGCGAGGGGACAGCGGGGAACTATGGCTACACCTTC. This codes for CASSEGTAGNYGYTF.

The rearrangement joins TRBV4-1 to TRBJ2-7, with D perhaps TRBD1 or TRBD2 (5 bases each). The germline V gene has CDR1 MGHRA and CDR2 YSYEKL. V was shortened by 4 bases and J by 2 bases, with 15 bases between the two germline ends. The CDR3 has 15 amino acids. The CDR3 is CASSLGTEFPYEQYF. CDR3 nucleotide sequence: TGCGCCAGCAGCCTCGGGACGGAATTCCCCTACGAGCAGTACTTC.

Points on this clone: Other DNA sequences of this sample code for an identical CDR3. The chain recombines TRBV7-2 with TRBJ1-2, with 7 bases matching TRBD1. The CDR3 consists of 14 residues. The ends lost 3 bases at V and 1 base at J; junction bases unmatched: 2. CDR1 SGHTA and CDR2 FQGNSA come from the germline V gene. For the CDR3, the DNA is TGTGCCAGCAGCTTGGACAGGAGTAACTATGGCTACACCTTC. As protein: CASSLDRSNYGYTF.

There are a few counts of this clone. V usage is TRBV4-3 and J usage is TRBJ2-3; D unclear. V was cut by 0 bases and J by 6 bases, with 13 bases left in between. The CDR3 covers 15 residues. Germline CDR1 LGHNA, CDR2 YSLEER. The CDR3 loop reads CASSQEGGIWDTQYF. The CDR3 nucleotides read TGCGCCAGCAGCCAAGAGGGCGGTATATGGGATACGCAGTATTTT.

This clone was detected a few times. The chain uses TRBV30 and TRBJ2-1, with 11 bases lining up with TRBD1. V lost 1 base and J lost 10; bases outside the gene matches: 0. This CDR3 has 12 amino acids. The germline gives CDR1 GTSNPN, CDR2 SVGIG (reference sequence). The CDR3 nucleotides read TGTGCCTGGAGTGGGACAGGGGGCGAGCAGTTCTTC. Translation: CAWSGTGGEQFF.

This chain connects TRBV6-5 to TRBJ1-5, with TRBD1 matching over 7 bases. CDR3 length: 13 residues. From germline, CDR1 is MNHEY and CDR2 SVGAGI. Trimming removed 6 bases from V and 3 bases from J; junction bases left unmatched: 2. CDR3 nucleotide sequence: TGTGCCAGCAGGGGACAGATCAATCAGCCCCAGCATTTT. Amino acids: CASRGQINQPQHF.

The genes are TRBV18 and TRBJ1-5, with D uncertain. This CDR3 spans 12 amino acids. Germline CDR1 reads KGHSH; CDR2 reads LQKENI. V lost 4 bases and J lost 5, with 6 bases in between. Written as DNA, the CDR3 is TGTGCCAGCTCACTTCGGGATCAGCCCCAGCATTTT. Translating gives CASSLRDQPQHF.

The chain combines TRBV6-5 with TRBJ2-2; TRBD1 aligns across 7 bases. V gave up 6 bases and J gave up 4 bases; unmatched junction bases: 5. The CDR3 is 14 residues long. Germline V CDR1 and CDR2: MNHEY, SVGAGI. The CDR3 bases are TGTGCCAGCAGCCTGACAGGGTTCACCGGGGAGCTGTTTTTT. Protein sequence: CASSLTGFTGELFF.

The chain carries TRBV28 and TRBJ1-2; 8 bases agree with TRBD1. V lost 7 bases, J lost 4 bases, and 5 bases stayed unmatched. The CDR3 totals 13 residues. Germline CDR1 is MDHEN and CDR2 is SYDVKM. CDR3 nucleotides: TGTGCCAGCACTAAGACAGGGGCCTATGGCTACACCTTC. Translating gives CASTKTGAYGYTF.

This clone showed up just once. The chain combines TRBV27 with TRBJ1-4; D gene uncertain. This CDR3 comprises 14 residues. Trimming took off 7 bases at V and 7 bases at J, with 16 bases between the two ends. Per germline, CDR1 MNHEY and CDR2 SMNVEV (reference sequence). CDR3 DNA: TGTGCCAGCAAGGGATTCGGGGAAGGTGAAAAACTGTTTTTT. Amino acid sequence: CASKGFGEGEKLFF.

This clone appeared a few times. CDR3 coding DNA: TGTGCCAGCAGCCAAGTGGGTCAAAGCTCCTACAATGAGCAGTTCTTC. Translation gives CASSQVGQSSYNEQFF. The chain has TRBV4-2 and TRBJ2-1; unclear D gene. CDR3 length: 16 residues. Germline lookup yields CDR1 LGHNA and CDR2 YNFKEQ. V was cut by 1 base and J by 0 bases, with 10 bases left in between.

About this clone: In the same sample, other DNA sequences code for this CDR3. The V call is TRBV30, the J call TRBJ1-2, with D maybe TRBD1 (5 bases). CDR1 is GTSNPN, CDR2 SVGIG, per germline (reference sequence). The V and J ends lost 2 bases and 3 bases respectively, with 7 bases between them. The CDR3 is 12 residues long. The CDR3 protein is CAWSRGDYGYTF. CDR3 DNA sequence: TGTGCCTGGAGTAGAGGGGACTATGGCTACACCTTC.

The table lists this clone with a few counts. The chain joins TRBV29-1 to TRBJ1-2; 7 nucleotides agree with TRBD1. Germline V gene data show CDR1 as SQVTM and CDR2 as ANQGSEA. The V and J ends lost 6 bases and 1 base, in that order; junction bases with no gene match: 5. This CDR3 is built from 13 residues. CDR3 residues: CSVNRGVNYGYTF. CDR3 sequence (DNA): TGCAGCGTCAACAGGGGAGTTAACTATGGCTACACCTTC.

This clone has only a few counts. As DNA, the CDR3 is TGTGCCAGCAGCTCCTCACTAGCAGGCACAGATACGCAGTATTTT. Its translation: CASSSSLAGTDTQYF. This sequence joins TRBV7-2 and TRBJ2-3; D possibly corresponds to TRBD2 (6 bases). The germline V gene encodes CDR1 SGHTA and CDR2 FQGNSA. The CDR3 contains 15 residues. V was pared by 4 bases and J by 1 base, with 12 bases between.

CDR3 amino acids: CASSLTANQETQYF. CDR3 in DNA: TGTGCCAGCAGTTTAACGGCAAACCAAGAGACCCAGTACTTC. The chain joins TRBV27 to TRBJ2-5; D is unclear. Germline CDR1 and CDR2: MNHEY and SMNVEV (reference sequence). V was shortened by 2 bases and J by 0 bases, with 7 bases between the two germline ends. This CDR3 has 14 amino acids.

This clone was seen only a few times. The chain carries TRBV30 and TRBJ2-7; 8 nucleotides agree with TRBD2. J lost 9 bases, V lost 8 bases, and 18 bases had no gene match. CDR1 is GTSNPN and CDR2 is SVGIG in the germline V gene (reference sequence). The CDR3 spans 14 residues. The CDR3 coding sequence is TGTGCCAACGGAATAGCGGGAAACTTTCCCGGGCAGTACTTC. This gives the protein CANGIAGNFPGQYF. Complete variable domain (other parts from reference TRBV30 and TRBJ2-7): SQTIHQWPATLVQPVGSPLSLECTVEGTSNPNLYWYRQAAGRGLQLLFYSVGIGQISSEVPQNLSASRPQDRQFILSSKKLLLSDSGFYLCANGIAGNFPGQYFGPGTRLTVT.

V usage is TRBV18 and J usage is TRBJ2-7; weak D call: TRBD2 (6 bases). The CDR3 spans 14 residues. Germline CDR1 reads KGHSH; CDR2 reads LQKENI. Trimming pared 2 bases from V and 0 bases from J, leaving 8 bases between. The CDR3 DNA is TGTGCCAGCTCACCAGTGGAGGGCTCCTACGAGCAGTACTTC. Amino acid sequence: CASSPVEGSYEQYF.

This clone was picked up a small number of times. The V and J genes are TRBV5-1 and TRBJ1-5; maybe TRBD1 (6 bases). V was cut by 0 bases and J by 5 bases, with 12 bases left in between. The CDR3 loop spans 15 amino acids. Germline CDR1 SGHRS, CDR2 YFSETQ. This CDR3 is CASSLGDIEDQPQHF. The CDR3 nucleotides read TGCGCCAGCAGCTTGGGGGACATTGAGGATCAGCCCCAGCATTTT.

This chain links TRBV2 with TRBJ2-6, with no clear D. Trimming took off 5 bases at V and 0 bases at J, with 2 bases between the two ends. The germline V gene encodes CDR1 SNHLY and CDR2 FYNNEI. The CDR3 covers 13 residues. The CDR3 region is CASSYSGANVLTF. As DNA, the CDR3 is TGTGCCAGCAGTTACTCTGGGGCCAACGTCCTGACTTTC.

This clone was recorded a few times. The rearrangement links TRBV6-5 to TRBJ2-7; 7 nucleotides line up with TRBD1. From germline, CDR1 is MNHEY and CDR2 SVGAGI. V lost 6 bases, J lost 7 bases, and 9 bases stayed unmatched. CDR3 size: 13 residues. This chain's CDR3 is CASSPPTGLEQYF. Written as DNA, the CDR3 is TGTGCCAGCAGCCCCCCGACAGGGCTTGAGCAGTACTTC.

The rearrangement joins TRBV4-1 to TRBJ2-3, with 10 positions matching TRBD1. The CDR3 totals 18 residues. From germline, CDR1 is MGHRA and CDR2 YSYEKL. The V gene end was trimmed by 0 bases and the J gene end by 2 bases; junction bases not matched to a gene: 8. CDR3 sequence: CASSQEEQTGGSTDTQYF. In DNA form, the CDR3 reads TGCGCCAGCAGCCAAGAAGAGCAGACAGGGGGCTCCACAGATACGCAGTATTTT.

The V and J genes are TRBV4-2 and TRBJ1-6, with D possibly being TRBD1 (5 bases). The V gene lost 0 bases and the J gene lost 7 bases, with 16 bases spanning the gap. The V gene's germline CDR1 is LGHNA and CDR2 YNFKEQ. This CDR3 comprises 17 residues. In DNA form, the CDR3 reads TGTGCCAGCAGCCAAGATGGGGGGGGTTATAGGAATTCACCCCTCCACTTT. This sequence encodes CASSQDGGGYRNSPLHF.

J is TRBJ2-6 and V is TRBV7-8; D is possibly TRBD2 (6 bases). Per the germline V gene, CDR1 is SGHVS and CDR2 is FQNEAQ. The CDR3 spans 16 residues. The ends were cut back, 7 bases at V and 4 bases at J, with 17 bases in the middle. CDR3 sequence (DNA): TGTGCCAGCAACCCCGTCGGGGGTGCGGGGGCCAACGTCCTGACTTTC. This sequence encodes CASNPVGGAGANVLTF.

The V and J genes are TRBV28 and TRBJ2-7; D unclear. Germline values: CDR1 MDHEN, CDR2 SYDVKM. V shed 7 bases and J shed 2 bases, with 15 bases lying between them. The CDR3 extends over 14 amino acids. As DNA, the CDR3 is TGTGCCAGCAAGATTTTCGCAGCCGCCTACGAGCAGTACTTC. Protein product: CASKIFAAAYEQYF.

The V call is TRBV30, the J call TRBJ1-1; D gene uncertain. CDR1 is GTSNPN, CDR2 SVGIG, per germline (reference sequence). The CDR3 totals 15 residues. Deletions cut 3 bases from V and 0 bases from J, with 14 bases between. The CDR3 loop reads CAWSVTDALNTEAFF. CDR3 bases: TGTGCCTGGAGCGTTACGGACGCATTGAACACTGAAGCTTTCTTT.

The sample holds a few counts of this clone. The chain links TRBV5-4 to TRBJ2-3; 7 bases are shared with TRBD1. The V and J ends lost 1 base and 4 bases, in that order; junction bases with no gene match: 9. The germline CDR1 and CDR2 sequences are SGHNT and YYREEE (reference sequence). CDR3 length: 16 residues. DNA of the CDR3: TGTGCCAGCAGCTTGCCGGGCCTGCAGGGGGCAGATACGCAGTATTTT. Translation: CASSLPGLQGADTQYF. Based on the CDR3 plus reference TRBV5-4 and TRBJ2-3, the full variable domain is ETGVTQSPTHLIKTRGQQVTLRCSSQSGHNTVSWYQQALGQGPQFIFQYYREEENGRGNFPPRFSGLQFPNYSSELNVNALELDDSALYLCASSLPGLQGADTQYFGPGTRLTVL.

CDR3 protein: CASSPTGPLYGQYF. CDR3 DNA: TGTGCCAGCAGTCCGACAGGTCCCCTCTATGGGCAGTACTTC. V and J are TRBV7-9 and TRBJ2-7; TRBD1 is a possible D gene (6 bases). Germline loops: CDR1 SEHNR, CDR2 FQNEAQ (reference sequence). This CDR3 is 14 amino acids long. V was shortened by 6 bases and J by 9 bases, with 21 bases between the two germline ends.

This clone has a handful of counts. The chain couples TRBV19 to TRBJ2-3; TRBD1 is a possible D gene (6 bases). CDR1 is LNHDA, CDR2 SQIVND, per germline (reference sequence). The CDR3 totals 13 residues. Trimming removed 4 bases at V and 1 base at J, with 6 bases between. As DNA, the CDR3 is TGTGCCAGTAGTAGACAGGGCACAGATACGCAGTATTTT. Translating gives CASSRQGTDTQYF. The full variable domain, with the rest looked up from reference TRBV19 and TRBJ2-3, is DGGITQSPKYLFRKEGQNVTLSCEQNLNHDAMYWYRQDPGQGLRLIYYSQIVNDFQKGDIAEGYSVSREKKESFPLTVTSAQKNPTAFYLCASSRQGTDTQYFGPGTRLTVL.

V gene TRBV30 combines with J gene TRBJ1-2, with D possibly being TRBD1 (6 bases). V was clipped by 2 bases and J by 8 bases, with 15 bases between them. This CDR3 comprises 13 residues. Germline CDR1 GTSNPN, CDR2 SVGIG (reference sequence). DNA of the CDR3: TGTGCCTGGAGTCTCCCAGGGGCGCCCGGCTACACCTTC. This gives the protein CAWSLPGAPGYTF.